This is a list of T cell receptor beta chains from one sample in a study of cytomegalovirus exposure and HLA in healthy donors. Some clones are missing from TCRdb's copy, which holds only in-frame ones; the method was immunoSEQ multiplex PCR. The listing contains roughly 50,000 clones. The sample comprised PBMCs. These receptors came from a male donor in good health and CMV-seropositive. Each CDR3 is given with its conserved first and last residue. A D gene is named only where the DNA matches it firmly.

j_call,d_call,v_call,cdr3_aa
TRBJ2-2,TRBD1,TRBV19,CASSISRDRVRGTGELFF
TRBJ1-3,-,TRBV6-5,CASSPQLGNTIYF
TRBJ2-6,-,TRBV5-1,CASSLAPGGANVLTF
TRBJ2-2,-,TRBV25-1,CASRPDRTVTGELFF
TRBJ1-1,-,TRBV18,CASSPPRGGRLPEAFF
TRBJ2-5,TRBD1,TRBV7-2,CASRLRQGIETQYF
TRBJ1-1,TRBD1,TRBV30,CAWARGQGAFF
TRBJ2-5,TRBD2,TRBV7-9,CASSLVLAGGQETQYF
TRBJ2-7,-,TRBV27,CASSLSEQGPSFYEQYF
TRBJ2-7,TRBD2,TRBV4-3,CASSQDLAQVGAGGHEQYF
TRBJ2-6,-,TRBV5-6,CASSRPSGTGANVLTF
TRBJ2-2,TRBD1,TRBV5-1,CASSSGQGNSGELFF
TRBJ1-2,-,TRBV30,CAWEPLPYGYTF
TRBJ2-7,-,TRBV6-6,CASMGQYEQYF
TRBJ2-1,TRBD1,TRBV9,CASSQGTGGFNEQFF
TRBJ1-1,-,TRBV25-1,CASTENTEAFF
TRBJ2-7,TRBD1,TRBV19,CASSNSFGQGPEQYF